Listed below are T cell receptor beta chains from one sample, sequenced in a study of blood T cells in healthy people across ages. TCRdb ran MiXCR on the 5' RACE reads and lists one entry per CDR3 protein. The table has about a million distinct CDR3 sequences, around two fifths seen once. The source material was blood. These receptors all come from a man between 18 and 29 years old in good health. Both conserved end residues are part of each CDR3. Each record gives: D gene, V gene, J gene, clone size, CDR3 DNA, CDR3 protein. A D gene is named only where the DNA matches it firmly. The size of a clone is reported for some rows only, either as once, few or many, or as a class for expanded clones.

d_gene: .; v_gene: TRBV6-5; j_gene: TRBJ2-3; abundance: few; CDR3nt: TGTGCCACCAGGCTAGCGTCGGCAGATACGCAGTATTTT; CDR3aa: CATRLASADTQYF
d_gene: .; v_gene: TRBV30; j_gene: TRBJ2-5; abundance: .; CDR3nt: TGTGCCTGGGCGCATTACGCCAATGAGCAGTACTTC; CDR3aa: CAWAHYANEQYF
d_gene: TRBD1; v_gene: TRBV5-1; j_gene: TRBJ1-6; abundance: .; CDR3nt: TGCGCCAGCAGCCACTGGGACAGGGAGGACGATTCACCCCTCCACTTT; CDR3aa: CASSHWDREDDSPLHF
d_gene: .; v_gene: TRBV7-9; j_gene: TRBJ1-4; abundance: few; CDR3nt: TGTGCCAGCAGCTTAGACCAGGGTTATGAAAAACTGTTTTTT; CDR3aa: CASSLDQGYEKLFF
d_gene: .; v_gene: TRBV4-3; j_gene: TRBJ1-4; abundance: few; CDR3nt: TGCGCCAGCAGTCGTGAAGGGGATGAAAAACTGTTTTTT; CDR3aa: CASSREGDEKLFF
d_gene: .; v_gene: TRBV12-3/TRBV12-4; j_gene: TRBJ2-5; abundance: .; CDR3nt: TGTGCCAGCAGTTTAGCGCTGAAGCTAGCTCAAGAGACCCAGTACTTC; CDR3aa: CASSLALKLAQETQYF
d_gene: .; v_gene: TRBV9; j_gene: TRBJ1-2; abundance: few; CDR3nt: TGTGCCAGCAGCGTAGAGGGCGCGTGGGACTATGGCTACACCTTC; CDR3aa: CASSVEGAWDYGYTF
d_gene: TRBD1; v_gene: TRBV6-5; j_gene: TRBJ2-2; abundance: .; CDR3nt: TGTGCCACCACAGTTATGGGACAGGGCACCGGGGAGCTGTTTTTT; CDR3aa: CATTVMGQGTGELFF
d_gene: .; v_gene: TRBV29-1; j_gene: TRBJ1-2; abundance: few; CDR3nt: TGCAGCGTTGAAGACCCGGGCCTCGCTAACTATGGCTACACCTTC; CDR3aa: CSVEDPGLANYGYTF
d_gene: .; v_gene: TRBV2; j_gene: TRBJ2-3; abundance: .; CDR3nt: TGTGCCAGCAGTGGCCTCACAGGGCCTAGCACAGATATGCAGTATTTT; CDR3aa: CASSGLTGPSTDMQYF